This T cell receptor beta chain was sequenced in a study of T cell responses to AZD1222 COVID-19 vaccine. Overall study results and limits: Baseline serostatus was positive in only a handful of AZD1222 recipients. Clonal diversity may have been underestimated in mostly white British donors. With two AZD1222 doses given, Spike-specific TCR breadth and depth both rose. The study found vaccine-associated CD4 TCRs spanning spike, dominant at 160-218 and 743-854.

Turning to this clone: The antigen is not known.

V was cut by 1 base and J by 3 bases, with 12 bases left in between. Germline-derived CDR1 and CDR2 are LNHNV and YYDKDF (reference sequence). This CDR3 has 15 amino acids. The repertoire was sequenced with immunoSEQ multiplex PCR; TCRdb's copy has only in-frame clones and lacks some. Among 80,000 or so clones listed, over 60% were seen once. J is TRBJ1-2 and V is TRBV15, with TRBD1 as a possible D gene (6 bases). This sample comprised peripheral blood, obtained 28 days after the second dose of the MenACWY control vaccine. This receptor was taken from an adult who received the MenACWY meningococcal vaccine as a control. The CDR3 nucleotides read TGTGCCACCAGCAGAGTTCGGGACACTCACTATGGCTACACCTTC. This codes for CATSRVRDTHYGYTF.